The 5 T cell receptor beta chains below were found in one sample sequenced in a study of T cells in narcolepsy. Measured with immunoSEQ multiplex PCR; TCRdb has only the in-frame clones, and not every one. The table has tens of thousands of clones, roughly 86% seen once. Source material: memory (CD45RA-) CD4+ T cells from blood. These receptors came from a human donor in good health.

The CDR3 spells CASSYSAKSYSYEQYF. Here the CDR3 DNA reads TGTGCCAGCAGTTACTCGGCGAAGTCTTACTCCTACGAGCAGTACTTC. The genes are TRBV6-5 and TRBJ2-7, with D uncertain. In germline, CDR1 is MNHEY, CDR2 SVGAGI. This CDR3 has 16 amino acids. The ends were cut back, 0 bases at V and 0 bases at J, with 12 bases in the middle.

This clone was seen only once. The V and J genes are TRBV12-5 and TRBJ2-1; D might be TRBD2 (6 bases). CDR1 is LGHNT and CDR2 is FRNRAP in the germline V gene. The V end lost 6 bases, the J end lost 12 bases, and 21 bases lay between the germline ends. This CDR3 has 14 amino acids. CDR3 coding DNA: TGTGCTAGTGGCCGGGCGGGAATGGGGCCCCGGCAGTTCTTC. As protein: CASGRAGMGPRQFF.

This clone appeared a single time. The chain links TRBV14 to TRBJ2-1, with D tentatively TRBD1 (6 bases). CDR3 length: 15 amino acids. The germline gives CDR1 SGHDN, CDR2 FVKESK. Trimming removed 5 bases at V and 2 bases at J, with 13 bases between. As DNA, the CDR3 is TGTGCCAGCAGCAGCCGGGACACCGCCTACAATGAGCAGTTCTTC. This encodes CASSSRDTAYNEQFF.

A single count supports this clone. The genes are TRBV7-3 and TRBJ2-2, with D perhaps TRBD2 (6 bases). V gave up 4 bases and J gave up 5 bases, with 11 bases separating them. This CDR3 region has 14 residues. Germline CDR1 is SGHTA and CDR2 is FQGTGA. In DNA, the CDR3 is TGTGCCAGCAGCTGGTCTAGCGCGACCGGGGAGCTGTTTTTT. Translation gives CASSWSSATGELFF.

The V and J genes are TRBV29-1 and TRBJ2-3; possibly TRBD1 for D (5 bases). Germline V gives CDR1 SQVTM, CDR2 ANQGSEA. V dropped 8 bases and J dropped 7 bases, with 13 bases sitting between them. This CDR3 has 11 residues. The CDR3 sequence is CSPQQGNTQYF. The CDR3 DNA sequence: TGCAGCCCTCAGCAGGGAAATACGCAGTATTTT.